These T cell receptor beta chains were read from a single sample in a study of cytomegalovirus exposure and HLA in healthy donors. Generated by immunoSEQ multiplex PCR, the TCRdb table keeps only in-frame clones and is missing some. The sample holds about 62,000 clones; 80% to 90% are singletons and the top ten take about 3.2%. The sample was PBMCs. The receptors were sampled from a woman younger than 45 in good health and CMV-seronegative. The CDR3 runs from the conserved cysteine through the conserved F or W. The D gene is left open where the match is weak. The size field is filled for only some rows; it gives once, few, many or a size class.

>TRBV5-5|TRBJ1-1|-|TRBD1|14
TGTGCCAGCAGCGGATCTGACAGGGACCGTGAAGCTTTCTTT
CASSGSDRDREAFF
>TRBV7-9|TRBJ1-2|-|TRBD1|15
TGTGCCAGCAGCCCCGGGACAGGTGATGACTATGGCTACACCTTC
CASSPGTGDDYGYTF
>TRBV5-4|TRBJ1-3|-|TRBD1|13
TGTGCCAGCAGTCAGGACAGGACGAACACCATATATTTT
CASSQDRTNTIYF
>TRBV18|TRBJ2-7|few|TRBD1|18
TGTGCCAGCTCACCACCCGGACAGGCCCCCATTTACCCCTACGAGCAGTACTTC
CASSPPGQAPIYPYEQYF
>TRBV6-6|TRBJ2-1|-|-|14
TGTGCCAGCAGTTACCTGGACAGAAACAATGAGCAGTTCTTC
CASSYLDRNNEQFF
>TRBV5-4|TRBJ1-1|-|-|11
TGTGCCAGCATCATAGACAGAGAAGCTTTCTTT
CASIIDREAFF
>TRBV11-2|TRBJ2-6|-|-|15
TGTGCCAGCAGCTCGCACAGGGTTGGGGCCAACGTCCTGACTTTC
CASSSHRVGANVLTF
>TRBV7-9|TRBJ1-1|-|TRBD1|12
TGTGCCAGCAACCAGGCCAGGGGGGAAGCTTTCTTT
CASNQARGEAFF
>TRBV7-9|TRBJ1-4|-|TRBD1|16
TGTTCCAGCAGCTATGACAGGGAGCCCCAGAGGGAAAAACTGTTTTTT
CSSSYDREPQREKLFF
>TRBV19|TRBJ1-1|-|-|14
TGTGCCAGCAGCCAACAAGAGGGTTACACTGAAGCTTTCTTT
CASSQQEGYTEAFF
>TRBV20-1|TRBJ2-7|-|TRBD1|11
TGCAGTGGGGCGGACAGGTTCGAGCAGTACTTC
CSGADRFEQYF
>TRBV19|TRBJ1-5|-|-|14
TGTGCCAGTAGAATCGGACAGAACAATCAGCCCCAGCATTTT
CASRIGQNNQPQHF
>TRBV6-5|TRBJ1-1|-|-|11
TGTGCCAGCAGTTACCTGAACGAGGCTTTCTTT
CASSYLNEAFF
>TRBV5-4|TRBJ2-1|-|TRBD2|15
TGTGCCAGCAGCTTGGAGGCGGGGGGCTGGAATGAGCAGTTCTTC
CASSLEAGGWNEQFF
>TRBV14|TRBJ1-2|-|-|14
TGTGCCAGCAGCCAAGAGAGGACAGCGTATGGCTACACCTTC
CASSQERTAYGYTF
>TRBV18|TRBJ1-1|-|TRBD1|14
TGTGCCAGCTCCCTCCCGGGACAGGGCACTGAAGCTTTCTTT
CASSLPGQGTEAFF
>TRBV5-1|TRBJ2-4|-|TRBD1|16
TGCGCCAGCAGCTTGGCCGCACTCGACAGGGTAAACATTCAGTACTTC
CASSLAALDRVNIQYF
>TRBV5-4|TRBJ2-7|-|-|11
TGTGCCAGCAGCTCCACAGTCGAGCAGTACTTC
CASSSTVEQYF
>TRBV10-3|TRBJ1-1|few|-|13
TGTGCCATCAGTGAGTCTCCGACTACTGAAGCTTTCTTT
CAISESPTTEAFF
>TRBV27|TRBJ1-4|-|-|16
TGTGCCAGCAGCAGGTCCGGGACACGATCAAATGAAAAACTGTTTTTT
CASSRSGTRSNEKLFF
>TRBV5-6|TRBJ2-3|-|TRBD1|16
TGTGCCAGCATCCAGCGCCGTTATAGGGGGCTAGATACGCAGTATTTT
CASIQRRYRGLDTQYF
>TRBV29-1|TRBJ1-4|few|TRBD1|13
TGCAGCGCCAACAGGGGCCTTAATGAAAAACTGTTTTTT
CSANRGLNEKLFF
>TRBV27|TRBJ2-3|-|-|13
TGTGCCAGCAGTTGGCAGGGAACAGATACGCAGTATTTT
CASSWQGTDTQYF
>TRBV11-2|TRBJ1-2|few|TRBD1|14
TGTGCCAGCAGCTCCCTTAGGGGGCACTATGGCTACACCTTC
CASSSLRGHYGYTF
>TRBV28|TRBJ1-1|-|TRBD1|15
TGTGCCAGCAGAAAAGACAGGGTGATAAACACTGAAGCTTTCTTT
CASRKDRVINTEAFF
>TRBV5-6|TRBJ1-1|-|-|13
TGTGCCAGCAGCGGGGGCGGGAACACTGAAGCTTTCTTT
CASSGGGNTEAFF
>TRBV28|TRBJ2-1|-|TRBD1|16
TGTGCCAGCAAACTAAGCGGGACAGGGATGGGCAATGAGCAGTTCTTC
CASKLSGTGMGNEQFF
>TRBV29-1|TRBJ1-1|-|-|13
TGCAGCGTTGAAGTACGCCGGGACACTGAAGCTTTCTTT
CSVEVRRDTEAFF
>TRBV2|TRBJ2-5|-|TRBD2|14
TGTGCCAGCAAGGCGGGGGGCGGGCCAGAGACCCAGTACTTC
CASKAGGGPETQYF
>TRBV28|TRBJ2-7|few|TRBD2|16
TGTGCCAGCAGTCCCCGGACTAGCGGGACCTCCTACGAGCAGTACTTC
CASSPRTSGTSYEQYF
>TRBV28|TRBJ1-1|-|-|10
TGTGCCACAGGGGAATATGGAGCTTTCTTT
CATGEYGAFF
>TRBV10-3|TRBJ2-3|-|TRBD1|14
TGTGCCATCAGCCCAGGACAGGACACAGATACGCAGTATTTT
CAISPGQDTDTQYF
>TRBV19|TRBJ1-1|once|-|14
TGTGCCAGTAGTATAGTCCCAGGGAACACTGAAGCTTTCTTT
CASSIVPGNTEAFF
>TRBV6-5|TRBJ2-1|-|-|15
TGTGCCAGCAGTTACGTAAGGACAACCGGCAATGAGCAGTTCTTC
CASSYVRTTGNEQFF
>TRBV5-1|TRBJ2-3|-|TRBD2|14
TGCGCCAGCAGCTTAGGACTAGCTACAGATACGCAGTATTTT
CASSLGLATDTQYF
>TRBV18|TRBJ1-6|-|-|18
TGTGCCAGCTCACCCCTGGACATCCCGGGGGGTGTAAATTCACCCCTCCACTTT
CASSPLDIPGGVNSPLHF
>TRBV6-5|TRBJ1-1|-|-|13
TGTGCCAGCAGACGAACAGGGCCCACTGAAGCTTTCTTT
CASRRTGPTEAFF
>TRBV18|TRBJ2-4|-|-|15
TGTGCCAGCTCACCAACCGGGAATAGCAAAAACATTCAGTACTTC
CASSPTGNSKNIQYF
>TRBV19|TRBJ2-3|-|-|19
TGTGCCAGTAGTATAGGGCTTTGGAGACGCGAGAATAGCACAGATACGCAGTATTTT
CASSIGLWRRENSTDTQYF
>TRBV5-1|TRBJ2-1|-|-|14
TGCGCCAGCAGCTTGGCGGCAGGCCTAAATGAGCAGTTCTTC
CASSLAAGLNEQFF
>TRBV5-4|TRBJ2-7|-|-|12
TGTGCCAGCAGCGCCAGGGCAAGCGAGCAGTACTTC
CASSARASEQYF